The clone carrying this T cell receptor beta chain was detected a few times. Its specificity is unknown. These data belong to a study of CD8 T cells in ankylosing spondylitis. The study's findings and limits: Ankylosing spondylitis blood seemed to carry a telltale TCR beta motif made of under ten highly homologous variants.

TCRdb re-called the 5' RACE reads with MiXCR, one entry per CDR3 protein. The sample contains about 750,000 distinct CDR3 sequences, under 20% of which appear only once. Trimming removed 0 bases from V and 4 bases from J, with 15 bases in between. The CDR3 totals 16 residues. Germline V lookup: CDR1 MGHRA, CDR2 YSYEKL. The clonotype comes from a male donor with ankylosing spondylitis. The chain joins TRBV4-1 to TRBJ2-5, with D perhaps matching TRBD2 (6 bases). The sample was blood, either unsorted or a sorted T cell fraction (not recorded which). CDR3 sequence: CASSQDWGGLGETQYF. CDR3 in DNA: TGCGCCAGCAGCCAAGACTGGGGAGGCTTGGGAGAGACCCAGTACTTC.